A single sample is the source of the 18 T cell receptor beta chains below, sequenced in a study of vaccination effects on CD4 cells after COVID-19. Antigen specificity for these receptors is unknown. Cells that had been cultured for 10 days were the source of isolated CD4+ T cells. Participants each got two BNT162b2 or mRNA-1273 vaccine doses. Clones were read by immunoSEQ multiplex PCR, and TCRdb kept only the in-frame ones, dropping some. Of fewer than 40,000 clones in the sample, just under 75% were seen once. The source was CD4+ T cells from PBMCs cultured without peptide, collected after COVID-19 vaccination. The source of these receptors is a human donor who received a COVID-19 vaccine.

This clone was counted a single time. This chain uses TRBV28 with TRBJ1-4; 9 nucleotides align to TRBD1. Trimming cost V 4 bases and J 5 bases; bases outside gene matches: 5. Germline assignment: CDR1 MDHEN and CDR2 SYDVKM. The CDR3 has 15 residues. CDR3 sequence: CASSSEGTGNEKLFF. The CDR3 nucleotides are TGTGCCAGCAGTTCAGAGGGGACAGGGAATGAAAAACTGTTTTTT.

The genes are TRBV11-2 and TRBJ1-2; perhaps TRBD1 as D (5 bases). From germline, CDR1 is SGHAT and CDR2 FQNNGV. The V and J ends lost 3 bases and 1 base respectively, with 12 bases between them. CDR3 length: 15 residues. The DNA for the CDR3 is TGTGCCAGCAGCTTGACGGGGGTGGGTAACTATGGCTACACCTTC. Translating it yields CASSLTGVGNYGYTF.

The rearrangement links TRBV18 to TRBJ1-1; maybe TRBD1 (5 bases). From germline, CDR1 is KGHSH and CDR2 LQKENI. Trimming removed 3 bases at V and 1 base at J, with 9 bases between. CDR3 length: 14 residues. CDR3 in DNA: TGTGCCAGCTCACCGGCCAGGGAGAACACTGAAGCTTTCTTT. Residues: CASSPARENTEAFF.

The chain's CDR3 is CASSPGQNYGYTF. The DNA of the CDR3 is TGTGCCAGCAGCCCGGGACAGAACTATGGCTACACCTTC. The gene calls are TRBV6-4 and TRBJ1-2, with 7 bases aligning to TRBD1. The germline V gene encodes CDR1 MRHNA and CDR2 SNTAGT. The CDR3 has 13 residues. Trimming took 6 bases from V and 2 from J; bases not matched to a gene: 3.

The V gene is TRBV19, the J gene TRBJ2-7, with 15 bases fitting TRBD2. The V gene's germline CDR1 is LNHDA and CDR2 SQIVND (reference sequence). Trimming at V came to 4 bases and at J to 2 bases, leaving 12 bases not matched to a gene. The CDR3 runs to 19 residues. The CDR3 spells CASSTSPGLAGGRPYEQYF. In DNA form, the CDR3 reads TGTGCCAGTAGTACTTCCCCGGGACTAGCGGGAGGTCGCCCCTACGAGCAGTACTTC.

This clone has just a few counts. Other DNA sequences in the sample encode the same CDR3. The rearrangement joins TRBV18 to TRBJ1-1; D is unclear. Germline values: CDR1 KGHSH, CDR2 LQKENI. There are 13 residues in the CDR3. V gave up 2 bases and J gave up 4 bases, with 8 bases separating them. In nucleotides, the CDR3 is TGTGCCAGCTCACCAGGGGTGGGCACTGAAGCTTTCTTT. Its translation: CASSPGVGTEAFF.

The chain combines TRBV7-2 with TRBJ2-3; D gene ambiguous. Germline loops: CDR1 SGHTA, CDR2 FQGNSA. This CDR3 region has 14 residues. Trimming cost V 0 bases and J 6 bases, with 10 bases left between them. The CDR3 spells CASSLALIVDTQYF. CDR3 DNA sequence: TGTGCCAGCAGCTTAGCCCTGATCGTTGATACGCAGTATTTT.

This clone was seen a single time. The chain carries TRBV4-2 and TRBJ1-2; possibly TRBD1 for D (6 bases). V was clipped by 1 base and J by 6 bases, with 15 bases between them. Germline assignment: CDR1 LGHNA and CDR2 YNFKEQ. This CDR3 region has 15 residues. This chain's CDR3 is CASSQGAAGADGYTF. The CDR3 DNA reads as TGTGCCAGCAGCCAAGGGGCGGCAGGGGCGGATGGCTACACCTTC.

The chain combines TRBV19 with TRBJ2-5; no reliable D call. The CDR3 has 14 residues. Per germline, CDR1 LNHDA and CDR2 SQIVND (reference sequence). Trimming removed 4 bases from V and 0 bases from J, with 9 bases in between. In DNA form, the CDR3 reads TGTGCCAGTAGTAGGTCCGCTTACCAAGAGACCCAGTACTTC. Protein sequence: CASSRSAYQETQYF.

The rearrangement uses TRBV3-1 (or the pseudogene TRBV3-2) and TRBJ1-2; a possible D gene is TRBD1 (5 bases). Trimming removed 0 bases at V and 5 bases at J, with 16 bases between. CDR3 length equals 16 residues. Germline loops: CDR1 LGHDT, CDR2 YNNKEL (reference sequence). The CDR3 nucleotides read TGTGCCAGCAGCCAAGATCGGGGCAGAGGAGAGTATGGCTACACCTTC. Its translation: CASSQDRGRGEYGYTF.

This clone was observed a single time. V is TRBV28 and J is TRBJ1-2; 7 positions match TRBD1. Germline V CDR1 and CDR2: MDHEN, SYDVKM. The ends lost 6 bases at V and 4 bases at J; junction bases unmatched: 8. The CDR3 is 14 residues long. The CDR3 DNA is TGTGCCAGCAGCCCGGACAGGTATGGCTATGGCTACACCTTC. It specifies CASSPDRYGYGYTF.

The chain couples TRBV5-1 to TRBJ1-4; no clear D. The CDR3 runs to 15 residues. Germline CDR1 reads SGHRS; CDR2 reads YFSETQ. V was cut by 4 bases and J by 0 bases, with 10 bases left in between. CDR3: CASSPSTTTNEKLFF. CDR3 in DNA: TGCGCCAGCAGCCCATCGACAACAACTAATGAAAAACTGTTTTTT.

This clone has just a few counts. Here the CDR3 reads CASSLERETRISGNTIYF. CDR3 in DNA: TGTGCCAGCAGCTTAGAAAGGGAGACACGGATCTCTGGAAACACCATATATTTT. The chain recombines TRBV7-8 with TRBJ1-3; no firm D call. The CDR3 length is 18 residues. The V and J ends lost 1 base and 0 bases respectively, with 16 bases between them. Germline CDR1 and CDR2: SGHVS and FQNEAQ.

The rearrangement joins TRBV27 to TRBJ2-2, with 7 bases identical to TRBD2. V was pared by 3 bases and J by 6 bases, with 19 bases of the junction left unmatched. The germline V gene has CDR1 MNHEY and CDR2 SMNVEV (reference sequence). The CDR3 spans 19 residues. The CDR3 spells CASSFTTRPAGLIAGELFF. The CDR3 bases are TGTGCCAGCAGTTTCACGACTCGCCCAGCGGGACTAATAGCCGGGGAGCTGTTTTTT.

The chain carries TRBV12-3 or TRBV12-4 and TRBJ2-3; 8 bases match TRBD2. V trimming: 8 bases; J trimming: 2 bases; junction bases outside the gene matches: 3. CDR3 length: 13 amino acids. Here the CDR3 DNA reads TGTGCCAGCGTTAGCGGGGCCACAGATACGCAGTATTTT. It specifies CASVSGATDTQYF.

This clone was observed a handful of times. As DNA, the CDR3 is TGCGCCAGCAGCCATGGACCGATCTCTGGAAACACCATATATTTT. Its translation is CASSHGPISGNTIYF. The chain employs TRBV4-1 and TRBJ1-3; D unclear. This CDR3 has 15 residues. Germline loops: CDR1 MGHRA, CDR2 YSYEKL. Trimming removed 3 bases at V and 0 bases at J, with 9 bases between.

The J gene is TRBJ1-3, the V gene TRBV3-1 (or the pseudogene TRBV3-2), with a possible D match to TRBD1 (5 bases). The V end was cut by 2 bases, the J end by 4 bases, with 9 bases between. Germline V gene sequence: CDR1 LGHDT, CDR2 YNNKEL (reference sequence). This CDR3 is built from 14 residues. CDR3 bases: TGTGCCAGCAGCCAAACGAAGGGGGGAAACACCATATATTTT. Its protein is CASSQTKGGNTIYF.

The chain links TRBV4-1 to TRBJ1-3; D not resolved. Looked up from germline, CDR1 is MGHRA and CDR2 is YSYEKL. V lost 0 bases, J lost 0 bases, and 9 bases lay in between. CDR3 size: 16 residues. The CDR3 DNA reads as TGCGCCAGCAGCCAAGAATCCGTCTACTCTGGAAACACCATATATTTT. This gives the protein CASSQESVYSGNTIYF.